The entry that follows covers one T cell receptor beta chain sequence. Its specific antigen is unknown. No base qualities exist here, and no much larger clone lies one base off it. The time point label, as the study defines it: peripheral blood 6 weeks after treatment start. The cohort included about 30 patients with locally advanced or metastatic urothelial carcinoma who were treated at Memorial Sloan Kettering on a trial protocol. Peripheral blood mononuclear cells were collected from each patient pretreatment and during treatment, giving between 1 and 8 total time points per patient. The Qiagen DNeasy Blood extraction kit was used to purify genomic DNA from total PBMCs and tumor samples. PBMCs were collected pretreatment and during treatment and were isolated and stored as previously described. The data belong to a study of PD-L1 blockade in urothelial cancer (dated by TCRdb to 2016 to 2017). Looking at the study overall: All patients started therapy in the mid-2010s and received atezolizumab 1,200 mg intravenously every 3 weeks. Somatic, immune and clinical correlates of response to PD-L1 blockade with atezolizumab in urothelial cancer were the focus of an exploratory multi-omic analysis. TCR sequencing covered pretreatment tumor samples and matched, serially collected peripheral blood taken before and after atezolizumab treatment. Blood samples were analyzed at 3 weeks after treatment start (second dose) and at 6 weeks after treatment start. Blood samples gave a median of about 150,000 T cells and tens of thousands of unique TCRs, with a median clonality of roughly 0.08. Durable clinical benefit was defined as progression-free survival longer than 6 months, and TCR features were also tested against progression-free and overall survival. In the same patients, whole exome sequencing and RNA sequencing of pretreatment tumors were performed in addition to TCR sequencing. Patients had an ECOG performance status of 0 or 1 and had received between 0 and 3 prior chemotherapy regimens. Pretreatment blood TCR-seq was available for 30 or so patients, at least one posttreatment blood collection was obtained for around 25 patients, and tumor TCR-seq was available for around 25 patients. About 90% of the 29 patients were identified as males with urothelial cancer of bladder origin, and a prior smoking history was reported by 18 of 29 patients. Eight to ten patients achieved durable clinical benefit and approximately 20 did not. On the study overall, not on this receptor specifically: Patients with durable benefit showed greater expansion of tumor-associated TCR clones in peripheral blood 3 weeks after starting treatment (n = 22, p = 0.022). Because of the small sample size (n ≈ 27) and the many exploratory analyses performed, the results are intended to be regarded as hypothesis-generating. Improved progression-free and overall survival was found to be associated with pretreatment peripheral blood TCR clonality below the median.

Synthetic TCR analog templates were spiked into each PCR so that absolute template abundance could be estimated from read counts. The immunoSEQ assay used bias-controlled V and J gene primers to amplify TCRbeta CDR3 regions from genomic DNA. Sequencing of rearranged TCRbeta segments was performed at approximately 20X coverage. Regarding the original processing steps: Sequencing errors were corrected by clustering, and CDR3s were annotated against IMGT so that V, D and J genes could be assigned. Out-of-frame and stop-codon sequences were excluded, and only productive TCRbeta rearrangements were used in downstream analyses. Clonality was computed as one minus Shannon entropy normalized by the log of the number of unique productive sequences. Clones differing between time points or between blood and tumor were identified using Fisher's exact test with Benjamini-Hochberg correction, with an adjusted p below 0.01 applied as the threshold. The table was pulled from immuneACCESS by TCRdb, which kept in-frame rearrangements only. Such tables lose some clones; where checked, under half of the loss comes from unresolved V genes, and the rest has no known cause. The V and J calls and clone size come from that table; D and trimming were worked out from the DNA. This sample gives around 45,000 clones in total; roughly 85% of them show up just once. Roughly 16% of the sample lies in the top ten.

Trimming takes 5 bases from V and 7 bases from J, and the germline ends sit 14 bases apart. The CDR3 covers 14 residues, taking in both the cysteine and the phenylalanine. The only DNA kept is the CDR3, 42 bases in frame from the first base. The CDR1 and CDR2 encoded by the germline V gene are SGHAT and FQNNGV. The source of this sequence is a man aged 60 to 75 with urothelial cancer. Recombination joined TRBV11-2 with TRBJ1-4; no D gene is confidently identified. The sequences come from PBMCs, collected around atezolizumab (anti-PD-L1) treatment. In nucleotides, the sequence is TGTGCCAGCAGCCAACGGCACCGGGGTGAAAAACTGTTTTTT. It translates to CASSQRHRGEKLFF.